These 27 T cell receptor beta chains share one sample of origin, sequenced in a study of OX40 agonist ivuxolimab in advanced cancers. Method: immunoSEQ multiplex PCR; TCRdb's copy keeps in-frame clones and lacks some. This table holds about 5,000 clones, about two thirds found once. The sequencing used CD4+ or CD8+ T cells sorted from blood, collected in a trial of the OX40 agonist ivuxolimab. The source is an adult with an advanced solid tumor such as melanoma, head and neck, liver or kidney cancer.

This CDR3 reads CASSLGTTDTQYF. CDR3 bases: TGCGCCAGCAGCTTGGGAACCACAGATACGCAGTATTTT. The rearrangement uses TRBV5-1 and TRBJ2-3; no definite D call. Germline values: CDR1 SGHRS, CDR2 YFSETQ. The CDR3 extends over 13 amino acids. The germline V and J ends were trimmed by 0 bases and 2 bases, with 4 bases remaining between them.

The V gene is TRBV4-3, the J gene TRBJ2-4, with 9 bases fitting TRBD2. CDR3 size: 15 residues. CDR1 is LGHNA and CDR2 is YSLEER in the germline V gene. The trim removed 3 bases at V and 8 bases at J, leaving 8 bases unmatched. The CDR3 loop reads CASSHSLAGRDIQYF. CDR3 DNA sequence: TGCGCCAGCAGCCACAGCCTAGCGGGGAGGGACATTCAGTACTTC.

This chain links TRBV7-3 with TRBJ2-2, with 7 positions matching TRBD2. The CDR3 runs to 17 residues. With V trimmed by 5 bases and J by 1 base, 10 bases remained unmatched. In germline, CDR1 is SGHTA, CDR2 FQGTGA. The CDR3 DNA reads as TGTGCCAGCAGCGCACCACTCGCGGGGGAGAACACCGGGGAGCTGTTTTTT. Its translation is CASSAPLAGENTGELFF.

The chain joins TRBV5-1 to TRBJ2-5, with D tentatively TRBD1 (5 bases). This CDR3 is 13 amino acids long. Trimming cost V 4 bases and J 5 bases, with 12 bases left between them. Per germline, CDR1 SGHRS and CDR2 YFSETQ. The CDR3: CASSKGVRETQYF. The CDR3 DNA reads TGCGCCAGCAGCAAAGGGGTTCGGGAGACCCAGTACTTC.

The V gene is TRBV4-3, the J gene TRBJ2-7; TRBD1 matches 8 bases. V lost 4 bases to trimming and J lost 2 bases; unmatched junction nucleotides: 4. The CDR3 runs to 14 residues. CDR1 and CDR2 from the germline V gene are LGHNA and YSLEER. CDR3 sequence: CASSRGQGTYEQYF. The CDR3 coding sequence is TGCGCCAGCAGCCGAGGACAGGGAACCTACGAGCAGTACTTC.

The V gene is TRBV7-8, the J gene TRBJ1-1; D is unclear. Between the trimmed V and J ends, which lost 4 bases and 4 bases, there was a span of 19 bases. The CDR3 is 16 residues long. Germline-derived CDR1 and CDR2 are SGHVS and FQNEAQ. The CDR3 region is CASSSTWTYSITEAFF. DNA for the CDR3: TGTGCCAGCAGCTCCACATGGACCTACTCAATCACTGAAGCTTTCTTT.

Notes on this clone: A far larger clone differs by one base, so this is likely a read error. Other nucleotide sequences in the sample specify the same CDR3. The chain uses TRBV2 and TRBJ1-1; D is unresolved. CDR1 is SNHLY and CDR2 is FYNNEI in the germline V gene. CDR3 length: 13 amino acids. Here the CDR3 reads CASSPQRNTEAFF. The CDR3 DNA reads TGCGCCAGCAGCCCTCAGCGGAACACTGAAGCTTTCTTT.

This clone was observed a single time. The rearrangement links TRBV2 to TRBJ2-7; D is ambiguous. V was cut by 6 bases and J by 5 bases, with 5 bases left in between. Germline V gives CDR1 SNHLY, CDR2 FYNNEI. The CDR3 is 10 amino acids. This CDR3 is CASRGNEQYF. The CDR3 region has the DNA TGTGCCAGCAGGGGCAACGAGCAGTACTTC.

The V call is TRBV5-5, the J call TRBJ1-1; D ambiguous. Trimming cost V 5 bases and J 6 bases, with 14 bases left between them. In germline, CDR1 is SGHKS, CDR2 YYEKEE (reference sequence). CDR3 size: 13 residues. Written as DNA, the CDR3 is TGTGCCAGCAGTCCTCCAGGCGACGCTGAAGCTTTCTTT. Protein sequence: CASSPPGDAEAFF.

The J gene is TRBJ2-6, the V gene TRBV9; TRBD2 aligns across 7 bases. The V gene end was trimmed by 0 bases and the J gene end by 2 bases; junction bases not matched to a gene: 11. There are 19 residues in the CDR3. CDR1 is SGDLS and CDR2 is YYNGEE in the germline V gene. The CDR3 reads CASSVDPGDRGAGANVLTF. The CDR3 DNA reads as TGTGCCAGCAGCGTAGATCCCGGGGATCGGGGGGCTGGGGCCAACGTCCTGACTTTC. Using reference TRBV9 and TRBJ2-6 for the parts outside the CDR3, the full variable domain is DSGVTQTPKHLITATGQRVTLRCSPRSGDLSVYWYQQSLDQGLQFLIQYYNGEERAKGNILERFSAQQFPDLHSELNLSSLELGDSALYFCASSVDPGDRGAGANVLTFGAGSRLTVL.

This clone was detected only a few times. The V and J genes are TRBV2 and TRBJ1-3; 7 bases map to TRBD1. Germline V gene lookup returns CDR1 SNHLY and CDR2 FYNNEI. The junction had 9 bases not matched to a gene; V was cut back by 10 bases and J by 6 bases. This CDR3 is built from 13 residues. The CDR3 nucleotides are TGTGCCACTAGACAGGGAGTGGAAAACACCATATATTTT. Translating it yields CATRQGVENTIYF.

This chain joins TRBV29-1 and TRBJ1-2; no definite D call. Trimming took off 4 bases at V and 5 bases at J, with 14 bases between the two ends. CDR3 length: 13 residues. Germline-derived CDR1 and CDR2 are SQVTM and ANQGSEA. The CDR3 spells CSVVPAVGYGYTF. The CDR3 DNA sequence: TGCAGCGTTGTTCCCGCGGTTGGGTATGGCTACACCTTC.

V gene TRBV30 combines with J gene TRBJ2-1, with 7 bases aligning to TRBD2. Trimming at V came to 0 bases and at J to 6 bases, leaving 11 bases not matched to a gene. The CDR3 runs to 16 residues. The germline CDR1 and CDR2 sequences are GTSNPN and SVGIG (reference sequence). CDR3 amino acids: CAWSVGPGTNLNEQFF. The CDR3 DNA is TGTGCCTGGAGTGTGGGACCGGGGACTAATCTCAATGAGCAGTTCTTC. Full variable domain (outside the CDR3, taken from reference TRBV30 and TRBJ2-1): SQTIHQWPATLVQPVGSPLSLECTVEGTSNPNLYWYRQAAGRGLQLLFYSVGIGQISSEVPQNLSASRPQDRQFILSSKKLLLSDSGFYLCAWSVGPGTNLNEQFFGPGTRLTVL.

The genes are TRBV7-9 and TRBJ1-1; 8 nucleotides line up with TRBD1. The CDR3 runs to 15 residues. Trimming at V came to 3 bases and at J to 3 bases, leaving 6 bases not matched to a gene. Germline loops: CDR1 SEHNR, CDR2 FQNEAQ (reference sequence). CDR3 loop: CASSFQTGEDTEAFF. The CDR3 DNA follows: TGTGCCAGCAGCTTTCAGACAGGGGAGGACACTGAAGCTTTCTTT.

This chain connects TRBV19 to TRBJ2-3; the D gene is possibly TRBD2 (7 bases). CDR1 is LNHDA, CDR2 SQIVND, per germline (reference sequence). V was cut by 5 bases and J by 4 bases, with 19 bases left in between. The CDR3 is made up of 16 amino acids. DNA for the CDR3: TGTGCCAGTAGTCCCTTTAAAGGGGGGGAGGCAGATACGCAGTATTTT. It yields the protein CASSPFKGGEADTQYF.

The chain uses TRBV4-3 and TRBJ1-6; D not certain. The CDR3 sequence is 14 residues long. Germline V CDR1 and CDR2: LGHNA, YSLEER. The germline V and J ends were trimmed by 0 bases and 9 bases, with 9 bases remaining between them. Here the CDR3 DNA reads TGCGCCAGCAGCCAAGATGGCCGGGGTTCACCCCTCCACTTT. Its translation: CASSQDGRGSPLHF.

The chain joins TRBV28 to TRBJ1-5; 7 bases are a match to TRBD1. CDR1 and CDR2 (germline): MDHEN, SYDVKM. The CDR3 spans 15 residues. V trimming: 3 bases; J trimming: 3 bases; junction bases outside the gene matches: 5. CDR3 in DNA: TGTGCCAGCAGTTTTGACAGGGAGGACAATCAGCCCCAGCATTTT. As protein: CASSFDREDNQPQHF.

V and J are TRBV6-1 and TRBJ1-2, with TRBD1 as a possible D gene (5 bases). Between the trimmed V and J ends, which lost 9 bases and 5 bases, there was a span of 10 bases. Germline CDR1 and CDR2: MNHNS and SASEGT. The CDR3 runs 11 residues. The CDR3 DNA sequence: TGTGCCAGTAATCCAGGGTATGGCTACACCTTC. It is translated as CASNPGYGYTF.

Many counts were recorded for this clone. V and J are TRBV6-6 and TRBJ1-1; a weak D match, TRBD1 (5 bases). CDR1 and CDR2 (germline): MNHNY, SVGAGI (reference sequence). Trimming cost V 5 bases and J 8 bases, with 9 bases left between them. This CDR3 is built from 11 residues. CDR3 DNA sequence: TGTGCCAGCAGTCCGGGACTAGAAGCTTTCTTT. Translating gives CASSPGLEAFF.

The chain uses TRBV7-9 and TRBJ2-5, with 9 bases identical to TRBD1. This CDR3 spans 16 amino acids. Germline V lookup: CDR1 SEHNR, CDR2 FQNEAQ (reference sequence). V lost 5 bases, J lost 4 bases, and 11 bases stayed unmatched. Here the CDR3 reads CASSPPRTGVLETQYF. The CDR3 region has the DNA TGTGCCAGCAGCCCTCCCCGGACAGGGGTTTTAGAGACCCAGTACTTC.

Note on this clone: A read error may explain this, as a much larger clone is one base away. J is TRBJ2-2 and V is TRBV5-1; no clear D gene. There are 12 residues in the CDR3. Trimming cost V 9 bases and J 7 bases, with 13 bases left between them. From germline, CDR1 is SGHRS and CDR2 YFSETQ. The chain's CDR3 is CANRPRSGELFF. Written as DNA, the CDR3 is TGCGCCAACAGACCTAGAAGCGGGGAGCTGTTTTTT.

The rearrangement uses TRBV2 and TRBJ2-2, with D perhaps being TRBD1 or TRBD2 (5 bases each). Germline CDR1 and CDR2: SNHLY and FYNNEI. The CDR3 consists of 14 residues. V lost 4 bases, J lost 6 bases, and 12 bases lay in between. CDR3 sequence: CASSVGRGSGELFF. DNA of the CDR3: TGTGCCAGCAGTGTGGGGCGAGGGTCCGGGGAGCTGTTTTTT.

The CDR3 loop is CASSFRQDNQPQHF. CDR3 in DNA: TGTGCCAGCAGTTTTCGGCAGGACAATCAGCCCCAGCATTTT. The genes are TRBV28 and TRBJ1-5; D remains ambiguous. Germline CDR1 reads MDHEN; CDR2 reads SYDVKM. V was clipped by 3 bases and J by 3 bases, with 9 bases between them. The CDR3 has 14 residues.

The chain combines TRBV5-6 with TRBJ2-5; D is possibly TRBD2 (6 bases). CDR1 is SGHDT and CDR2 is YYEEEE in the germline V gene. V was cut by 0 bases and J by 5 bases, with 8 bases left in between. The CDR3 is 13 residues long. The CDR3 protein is CASSLGEEETQYF. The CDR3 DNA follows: TGTGCCAGCAGCTTGGGGGAGGAGGAGACCCAGTACTTC.

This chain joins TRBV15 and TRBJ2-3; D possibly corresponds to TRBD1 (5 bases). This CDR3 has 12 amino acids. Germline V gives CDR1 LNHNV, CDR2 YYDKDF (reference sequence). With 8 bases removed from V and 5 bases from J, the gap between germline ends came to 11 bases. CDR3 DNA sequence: TGTGCCACCCACAGGTTGGGAGATACGCAGTATTTT. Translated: CATHRLGDTQYF.

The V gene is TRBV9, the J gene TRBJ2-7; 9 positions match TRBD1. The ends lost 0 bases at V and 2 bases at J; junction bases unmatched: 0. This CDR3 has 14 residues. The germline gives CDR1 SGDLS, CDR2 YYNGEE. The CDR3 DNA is TGTGCCAGCAGCGTAGGGACAGGGGCCTACGAGCAGTACTTC. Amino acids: CASSVGTGAYEQYF.

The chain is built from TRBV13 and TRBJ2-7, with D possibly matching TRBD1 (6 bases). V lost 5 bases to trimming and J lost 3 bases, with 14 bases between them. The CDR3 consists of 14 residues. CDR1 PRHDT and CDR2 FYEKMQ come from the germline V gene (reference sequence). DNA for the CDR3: TGTGCCAGCAGCGGGTGGGACAACCTCTACGAGCAGTACTTC. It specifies CASSGWDNLYEQYF.